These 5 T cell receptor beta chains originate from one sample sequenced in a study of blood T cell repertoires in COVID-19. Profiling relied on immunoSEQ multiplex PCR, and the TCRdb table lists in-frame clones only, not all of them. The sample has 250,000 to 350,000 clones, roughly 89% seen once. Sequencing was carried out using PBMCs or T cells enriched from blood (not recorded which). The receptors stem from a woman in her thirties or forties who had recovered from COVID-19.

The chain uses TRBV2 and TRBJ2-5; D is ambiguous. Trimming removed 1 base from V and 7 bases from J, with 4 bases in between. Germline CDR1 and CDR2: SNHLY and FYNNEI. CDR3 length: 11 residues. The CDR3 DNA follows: TGTGCCAGCAGTGAAGAGAGGACCCAGTACTTC. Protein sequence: CASSEERTQYF.

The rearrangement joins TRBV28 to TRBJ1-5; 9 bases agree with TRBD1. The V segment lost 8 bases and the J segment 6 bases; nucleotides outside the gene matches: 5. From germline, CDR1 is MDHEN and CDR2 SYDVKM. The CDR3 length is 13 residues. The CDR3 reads CASLGDRAQPQHF. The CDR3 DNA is TGTGCCAGCCTAGGGGACAGGGCTCAGCCCCAGCATTTT.

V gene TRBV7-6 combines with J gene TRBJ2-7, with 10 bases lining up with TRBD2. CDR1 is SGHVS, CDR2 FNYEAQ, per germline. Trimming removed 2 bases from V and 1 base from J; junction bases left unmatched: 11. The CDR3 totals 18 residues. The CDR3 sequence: CASSLSWTSGARSYEQYF. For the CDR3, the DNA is TGTGCCAGCAGCTTATCGTGGACTAGCGGTGCAAGGTCCTACGAGCAGTACTTC. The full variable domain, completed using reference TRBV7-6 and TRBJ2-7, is GAGVSQSPRYKVTKRGQDVALRCDPISGHVSLYWYRQALGQGPEFLTYFNYEAQQDKSGLPNDRFSAERPEGSISTLTIQRTEQRDSAMYRCASSLSWTSGARSYEQYFGPGTRLTVT.

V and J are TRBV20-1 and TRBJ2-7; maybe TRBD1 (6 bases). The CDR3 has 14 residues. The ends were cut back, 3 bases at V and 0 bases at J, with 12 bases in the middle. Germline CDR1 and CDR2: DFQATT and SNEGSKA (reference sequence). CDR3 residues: CSASGGVPSYEQYF. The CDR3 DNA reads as TGCAGTGCTAGTGGGGGCGTACCCTCCTACGAGCAGTACTTC.

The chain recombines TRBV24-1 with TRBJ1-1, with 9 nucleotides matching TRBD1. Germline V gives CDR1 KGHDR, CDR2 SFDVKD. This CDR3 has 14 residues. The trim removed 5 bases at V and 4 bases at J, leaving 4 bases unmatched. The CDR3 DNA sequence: TGTGCCACCAGTGGGGGGGGACAGGGCACTGAAGCTTTCTTT. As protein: CATSGGGQGTEAFF.